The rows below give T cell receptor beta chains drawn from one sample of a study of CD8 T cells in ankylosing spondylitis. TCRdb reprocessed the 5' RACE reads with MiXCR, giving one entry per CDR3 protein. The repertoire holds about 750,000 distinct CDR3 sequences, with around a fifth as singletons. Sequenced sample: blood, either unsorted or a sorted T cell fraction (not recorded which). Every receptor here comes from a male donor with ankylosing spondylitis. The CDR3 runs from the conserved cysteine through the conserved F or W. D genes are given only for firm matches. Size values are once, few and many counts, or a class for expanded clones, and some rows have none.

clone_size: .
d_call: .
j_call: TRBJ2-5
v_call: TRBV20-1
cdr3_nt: TGCAGTGCTAGAGGGCAGGTCCACCAAGAGACCCAGTACTTC
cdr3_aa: CSARGQVHQETQYF

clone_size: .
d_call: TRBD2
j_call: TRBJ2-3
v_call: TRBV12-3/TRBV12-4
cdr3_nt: TGTGCCAGCAGTTCTAGCGGGAGGGCGGGGCAGTATTTT
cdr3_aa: CASSSSGRAGQYF

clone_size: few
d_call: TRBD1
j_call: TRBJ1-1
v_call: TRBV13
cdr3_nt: TGTGCCAGCAGCTTCGACAGGGGACGGACGAACACTGAAGCTTTCTTT
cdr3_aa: CASSFDRGRTNTEAFF

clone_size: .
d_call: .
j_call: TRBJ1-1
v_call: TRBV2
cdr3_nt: TGTGCCAGCAGTGTCAACAGGGTTGACACTGAAGCTTTCTTT
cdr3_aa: CASSVNRVDTEAFF

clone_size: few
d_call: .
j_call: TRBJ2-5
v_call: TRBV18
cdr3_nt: TGTGCCAGCTCACCGCAGACGACAGATTACCAAGAGACCCAGTACTTC
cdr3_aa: CASSPQTTDYQETQYF

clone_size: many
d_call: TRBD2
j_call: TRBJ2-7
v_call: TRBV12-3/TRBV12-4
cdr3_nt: TGTGCCAGCAGTGAACTAGCGACCAGCTCCTACGAGCAGTACTTC
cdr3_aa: CASSELATSSYEQYF

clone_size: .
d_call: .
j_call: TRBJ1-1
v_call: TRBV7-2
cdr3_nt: TGTGCCAGCAGCTTAAAATGGGATCGGGACACTGAAGCTTTCTTT
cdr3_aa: CASSLKWDRDTEAFF

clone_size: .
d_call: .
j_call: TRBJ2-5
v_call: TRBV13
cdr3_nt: TGTGCCAGCAGCACCGGAGCAGCTCCCGGGGGCAGGGAGACCCAGTACTTC
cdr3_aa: CASSTGAAPGGRETQYF

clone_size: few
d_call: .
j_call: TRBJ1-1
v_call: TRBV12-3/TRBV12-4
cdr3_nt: TGTGCCAGCAGTTTGTCTGGCGTTGAAGCTTTCTTT
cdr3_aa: CASSLSGVEAFF

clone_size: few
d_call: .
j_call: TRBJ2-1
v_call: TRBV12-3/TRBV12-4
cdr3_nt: TGTGCCAGCAGTGGACTGGACCTTTACAATGAGCAGTTCTTC
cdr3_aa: CASSGLDLYNEQFF

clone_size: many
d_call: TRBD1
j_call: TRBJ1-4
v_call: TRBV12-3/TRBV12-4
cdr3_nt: TGTGCCAGCAGCATGGGACAGGGAAAGGGGCCAACTAATGAAAAACTGTTTTTT
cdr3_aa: CASSMGQGKGPTNEKLFF

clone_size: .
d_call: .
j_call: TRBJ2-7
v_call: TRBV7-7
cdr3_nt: TGTGCTAGCAGCCTTGACCTTGCGGGGACAGCTAGCTCCTACGAGCAGTACTTC
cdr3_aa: CASSLDLAGTASSYEQYF

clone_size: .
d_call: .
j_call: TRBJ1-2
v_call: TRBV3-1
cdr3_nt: TGTGCCAGCAGCCAAGCGGGCTATGGCTACACCTTC
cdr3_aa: CASSQAGYGYTF

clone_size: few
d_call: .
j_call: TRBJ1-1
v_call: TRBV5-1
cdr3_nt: TGCGCCAGCAGCAGCAGGGACGCGACTGAAGCTTTCTTT
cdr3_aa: CASSSRDATEAFF

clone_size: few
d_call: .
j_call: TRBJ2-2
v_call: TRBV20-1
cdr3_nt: TGCAGTGCTCTCCGACTAGTTGCCGGGGAGCTGTTTTTT
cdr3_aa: CSALRLVAGELFF

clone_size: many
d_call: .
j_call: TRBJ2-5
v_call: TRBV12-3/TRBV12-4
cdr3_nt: TGTGCCAGCAGTCCTTCCCCGAGGGGGTTAGGAGAGACCCAGTACTTC
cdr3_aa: CASSPSPRGLGETQYF

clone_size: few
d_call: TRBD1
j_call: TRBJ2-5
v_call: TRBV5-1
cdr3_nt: TGCGCCAGCAGCTTCCCGGACAGGGGCCAGGAGACCCAGTACTTC
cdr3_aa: CASSFPDRGQETQYF

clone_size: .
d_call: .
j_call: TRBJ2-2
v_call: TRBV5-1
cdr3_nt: TGCGCCAGCAGCTTCCTATCGAACACCGGGGAGCTGTTTTTT
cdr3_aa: CASSFLSNTGELFF

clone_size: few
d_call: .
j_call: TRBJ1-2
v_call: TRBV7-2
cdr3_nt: TGTGCCAGCAGCTTAAATAGGAATGGCTACACCTTC
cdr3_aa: CASSLNRNGYTF

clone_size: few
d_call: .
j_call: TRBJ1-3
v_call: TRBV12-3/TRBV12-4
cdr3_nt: TGTGCCAGCAGGCCGGGGGCGGGGAGGGCTGGAAACACCATATATTTT
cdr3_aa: CASRPGAGRAGNTIYF

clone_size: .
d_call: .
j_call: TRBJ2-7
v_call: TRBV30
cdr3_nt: TGTGCCTCGACGGGGGTAAGATACGAGCAGTACTTC
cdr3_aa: CASTGVRYEQYF

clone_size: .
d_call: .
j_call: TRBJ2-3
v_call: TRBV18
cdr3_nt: TGTGCCAGCTCACCGCCCGGGACACCTAATACGCAGTATTTT
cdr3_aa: CASSPPGTPNTQYF

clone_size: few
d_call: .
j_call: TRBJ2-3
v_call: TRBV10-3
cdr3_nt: TGTGCCATCAAAACGGGGGCCGCCACAGATACGCAGTATTTT
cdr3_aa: CAIKTGAATDTQYF

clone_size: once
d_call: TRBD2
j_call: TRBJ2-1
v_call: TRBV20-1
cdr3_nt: TGCAGTGCTCAAAGACGCGGGGGGTCTTTCTCCTACAATGAGCAGTTCTTC
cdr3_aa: CSAQRRGGSFSYNEQFF

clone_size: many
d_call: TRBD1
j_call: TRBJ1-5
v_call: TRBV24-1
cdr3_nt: TGTGCCACCAGTGATGACAGGGGATATGGAGAGGGCAATCAGCCCCAGCATTTT
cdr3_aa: CATSDDRGYGEGNQPQHF

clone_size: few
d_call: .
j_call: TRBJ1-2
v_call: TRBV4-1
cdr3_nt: TGCGCCAGCAGCCAAGAGGACTCCCCGGAGTACTATGGCTACACCTTC
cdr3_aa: CASSQEDSPEYYGYTF

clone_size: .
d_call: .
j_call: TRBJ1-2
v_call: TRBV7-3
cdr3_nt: TGTGCCAGCAGCTTCGACGGGACCTATGGCTACACCTTC
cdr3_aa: CASSFDGTYGYTF

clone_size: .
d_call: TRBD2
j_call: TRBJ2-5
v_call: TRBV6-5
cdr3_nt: TGTGCCAGCAGTTATTACGGGGGGGGGGAGACCCAGTACTTC
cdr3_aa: CASSYYGGGETQYF

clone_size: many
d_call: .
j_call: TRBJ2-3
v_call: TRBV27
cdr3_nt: TGTGCCAGCAGTGGAACAACCCATTACACAGATACGCAGTATTTT
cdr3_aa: CASSGTTHYTDTQYF

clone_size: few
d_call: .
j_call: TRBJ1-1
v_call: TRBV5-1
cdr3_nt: TGCGCCAGCAGCTTGGATCAGGGCACTGAAGCTTTCTTT
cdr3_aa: CASSLDQGTEAFF

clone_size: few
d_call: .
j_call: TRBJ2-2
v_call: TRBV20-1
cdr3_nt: TGCAGTGCCGTAATACCGGCGGGCCGCCCGAACACCGGGGAGCTGTTTTTT
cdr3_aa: CSAVIPAGRPNTGELFF

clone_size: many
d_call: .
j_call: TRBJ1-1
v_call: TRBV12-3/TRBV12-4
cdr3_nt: TGTGCCAGCACTAGGAGGGGACACGTGAACACTGAAGCTTTCTTT
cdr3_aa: CASTRRGHVNTEAFF

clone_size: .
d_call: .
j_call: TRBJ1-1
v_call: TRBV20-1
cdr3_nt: TGCAGTGCTCGAACCGGGACTGAGAACACTGAAGCTTTCTTT
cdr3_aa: CSARTGTENTEAFF

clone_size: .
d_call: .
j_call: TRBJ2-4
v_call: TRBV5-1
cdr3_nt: TGCGCCAGCAGCTTGGAGGGGGGATTAGGAGCCAAAAACATTCAGTACTTC
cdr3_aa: CASSLEGGLGAKNIQYF

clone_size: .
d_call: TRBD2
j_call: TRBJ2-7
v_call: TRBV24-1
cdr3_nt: TGTGCCACCAGTGAGGCGGGAGGTAGTTACGAGCAGTACTTC
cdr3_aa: CATSEAGGSYEQYF

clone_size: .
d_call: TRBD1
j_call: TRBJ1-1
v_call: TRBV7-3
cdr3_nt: TGTGCCAGCAGCCCTCTCCCCACAGGGGTACCCACTGAAGCTTTCTTT
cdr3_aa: CASSPLPTGVPTEAFF

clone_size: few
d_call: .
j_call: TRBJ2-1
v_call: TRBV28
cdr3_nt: TGTGCCAGCAGAGGGGGTGGCGGGAGTGATAATGAGCAGTTCTTC
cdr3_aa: CASRGGGGSDNEQFF

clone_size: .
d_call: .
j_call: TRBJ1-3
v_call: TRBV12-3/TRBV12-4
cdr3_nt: TGTGCCAGCAGTCCCTATCTTTCCTCAGGGGAAAGCAACACCATATATTTT
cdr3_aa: CASSPYLSSGESNTIYF

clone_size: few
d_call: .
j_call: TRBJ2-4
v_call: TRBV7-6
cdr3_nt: TGTGCCAGCAGCTTAGAGGCGGGGTTCGGCATTCAGTACTTC
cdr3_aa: CASSLEAGFGIQYF

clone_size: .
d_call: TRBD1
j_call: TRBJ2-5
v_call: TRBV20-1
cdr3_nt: TGCAGTGCCCCAGTTGGGACAGGGCAAGAGACCCAGTACTTC
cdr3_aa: CSAPVGTGQETQYF

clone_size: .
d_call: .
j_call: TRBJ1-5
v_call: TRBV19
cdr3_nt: TGTGCCAGTAGTACGCGGACCCGTCAGCCCCAGCATTTT
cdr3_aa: CASSTRTRQPQHF

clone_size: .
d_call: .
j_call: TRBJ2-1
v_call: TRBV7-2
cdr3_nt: TGTGCCAGCAGCTTAGCGACTCTCTACAATGAGCAGTTCTTC
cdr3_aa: CASSLATLYNEQFF

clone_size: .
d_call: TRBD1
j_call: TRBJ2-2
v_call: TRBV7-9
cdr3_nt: TGTGCCAGCAGCTACCGGGACAGCCGCACCGGGGAGCTGTTTTTT
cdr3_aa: CASSYRDSRTGELFF

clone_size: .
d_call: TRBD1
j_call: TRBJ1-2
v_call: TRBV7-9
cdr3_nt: TGTGCCAGCAGCTTAGCAGGAGGGGGCGCCTATGGCTACACCTTC
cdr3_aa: CASSLAGGGAYGYTF

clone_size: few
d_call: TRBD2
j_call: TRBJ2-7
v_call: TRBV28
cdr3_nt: TGTGCCAGCAGTTTGTGGACTAGCGGCTACTCCTCCTACGAGCAGTACTTC
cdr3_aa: CASSLWTSGYSSYEQYF

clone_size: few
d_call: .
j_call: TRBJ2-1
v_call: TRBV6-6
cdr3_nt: TGTGCCAGCACCCGCTCGACTGCCTCCGAGCAGTTCTTC
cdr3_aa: CASTRSTASEQFF

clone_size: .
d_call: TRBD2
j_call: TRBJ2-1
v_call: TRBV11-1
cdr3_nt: TGTGCCAGCAGCTTAGCCGGCGGGGGGGCCGGGGAGCAGTTCTTC
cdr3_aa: CASSLAGGGAGEQFF

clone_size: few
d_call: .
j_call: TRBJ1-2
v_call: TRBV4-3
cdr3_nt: TGCGCCAGCAGCCAAGATCAGTCCGGGGACTATGGCTACACCTTC
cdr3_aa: CASSQDQSGDYGYTF

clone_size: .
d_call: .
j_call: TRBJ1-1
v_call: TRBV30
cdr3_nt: TGTGCCTGGAGTGAGCTTCTAACCACTGAAGCTTTCTTT
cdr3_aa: CAWSELLTTEAFF

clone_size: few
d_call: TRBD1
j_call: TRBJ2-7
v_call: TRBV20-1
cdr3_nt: TGCAGTGCTAGAGGGACGACAGGGGACGAGCAGTACTTC
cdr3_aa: CSARGTTGDEQYF

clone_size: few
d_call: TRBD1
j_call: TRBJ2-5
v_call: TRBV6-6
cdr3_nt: TGTGCCACCCGGGACAGGGGGAGTGGGACCCAGTACTTC
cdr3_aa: CATRDRGSGTQYF

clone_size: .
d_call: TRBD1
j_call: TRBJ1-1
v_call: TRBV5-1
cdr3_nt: TGCGCCAGTAAAACTGGACAGGGGGTAGACACTGAAGCTTTCTTT
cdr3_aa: CASKTGQGVDTEAFF

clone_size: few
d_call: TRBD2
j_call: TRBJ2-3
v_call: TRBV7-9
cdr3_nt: TGTGCCAGCAGCTCCACAGAGCGGGGAAGCACAGATACGCAGTATTTT
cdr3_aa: CASSSTERGSTDTQYF

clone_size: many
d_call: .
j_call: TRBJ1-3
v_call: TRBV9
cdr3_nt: TGTGCCAGCACCCCGGAGAGGGTGGACACCATATATTTT
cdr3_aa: CASTPERVDTIYF

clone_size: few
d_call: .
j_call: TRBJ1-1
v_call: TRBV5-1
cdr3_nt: TGCGCCAGCAGCTTGGTGCGGGGGAACACTGAAGCTTTCTTT
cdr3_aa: CASSLVRGNTEAFF

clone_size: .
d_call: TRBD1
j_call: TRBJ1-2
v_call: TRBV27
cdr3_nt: TGTGCCAGCAGTTCCAGGGGGTATGGCTACACCTTC
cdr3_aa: CASSSRGYGYTF